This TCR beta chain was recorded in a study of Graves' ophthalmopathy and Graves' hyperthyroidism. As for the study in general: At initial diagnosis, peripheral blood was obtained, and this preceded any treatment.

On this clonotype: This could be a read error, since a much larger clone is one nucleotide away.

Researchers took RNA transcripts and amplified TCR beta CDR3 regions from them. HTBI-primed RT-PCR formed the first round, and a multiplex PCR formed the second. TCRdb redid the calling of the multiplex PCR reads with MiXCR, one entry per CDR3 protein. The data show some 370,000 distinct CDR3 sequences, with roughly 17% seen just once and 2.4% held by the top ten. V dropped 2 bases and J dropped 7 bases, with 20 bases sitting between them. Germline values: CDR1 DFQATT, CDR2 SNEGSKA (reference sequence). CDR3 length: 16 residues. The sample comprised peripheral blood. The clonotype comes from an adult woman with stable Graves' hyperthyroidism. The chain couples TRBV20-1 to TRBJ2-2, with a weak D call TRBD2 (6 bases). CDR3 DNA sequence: TGCAGTGCTAGACCCGGCGGGCCCAAGCGGGTCGGGGAGCTGTTTTTT. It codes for CSARPGGPKRVGELFF.